The following is a T cell receptor beta chain sequence with its context. Its antigen is unidentified. This CDR3 spans 16 amino acids. The V end was cut by 0 bases, the J end by 0 bases, with 10 bases between. Looked up from germline, CDR1 is LNHNV and CDR2 is YYDKDF (reference sequence). Sequencing was preceded by expansion of antigen-specific CD4+ T cells with viral peptide pools in the ViraFEST assay. Culture proceeded for about ten days, and CD4+ T cells were then isolated. Participants were vaccinated with two doses of either the BNT162b2 or mRNA-1273 vaccine. The study found no prior SARS-CoV-2 infection in the vaccine recipients, who tested negative for nucleocapsid antibodies. Researchers reported culturing 2 million to 2.5 million PBMC in each well, adding 8 to 10 IU/ml IL-2 and approximately 10 ug/ml peptides. Cultures had half their medium replaced with IL-2 medium on days 3 and 7. This sample was included in a study of vaccination effects on CD4 cells after COVID-19.

Libraries were prepared by immunoSEQ multiplex PCR; TCRdb keeps only in-frame clonotypes and omits some of them. The sample holds 28,000 or so clones, around 79% seen once. The chain recombines TRBV15 with TRBJ2-3; no clear D. The origin of this receptor is a human donor who received a COVID-19 vaccine. The input for sequencing was CD4+ T cells from PBMCs cultured with HCoV-NL63 spike peptides, taken after COVID-19 vaccination. As DNA, the CDR3 is TGTGCCACCAGCAGAGATTTAACAGTTAGCACAGATACGCAGTATTTT. Protein: CATSRDLTVSTDTQYF.